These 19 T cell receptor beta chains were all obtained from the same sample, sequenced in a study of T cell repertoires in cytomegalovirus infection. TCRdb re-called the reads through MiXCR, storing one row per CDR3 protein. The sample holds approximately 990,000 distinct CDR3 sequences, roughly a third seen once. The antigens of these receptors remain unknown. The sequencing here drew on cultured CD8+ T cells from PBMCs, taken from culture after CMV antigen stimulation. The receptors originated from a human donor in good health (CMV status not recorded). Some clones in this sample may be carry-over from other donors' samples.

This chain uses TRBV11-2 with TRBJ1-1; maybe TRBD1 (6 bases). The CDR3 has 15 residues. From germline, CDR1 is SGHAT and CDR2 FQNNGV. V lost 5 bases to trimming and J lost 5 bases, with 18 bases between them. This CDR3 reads CASSLWTDPRTEAFF. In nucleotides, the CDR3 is TGTGCCAGCAGCCTCTGGACAGACCCGCGAACTGAAGCTTTCTTT. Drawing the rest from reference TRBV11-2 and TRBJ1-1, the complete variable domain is EAGVAQSPRYKIIEKRQSVAFWCNPISGHATLYWYQQILGQGPKLLIQFQNNGVVDDSQLPKDRFSAERLKGVDSTLKIQPAKLEDSAVYLCASSLWTDPRTEAFFGQGTRLTVV.

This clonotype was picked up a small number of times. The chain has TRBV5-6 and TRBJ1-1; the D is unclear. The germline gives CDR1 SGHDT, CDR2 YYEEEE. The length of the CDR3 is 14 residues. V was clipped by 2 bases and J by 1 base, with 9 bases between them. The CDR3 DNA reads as TGTGCCAGCAGCTTTGTTTCAGGGAACACTGAAGCTTTCTTT. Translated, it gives CASSFVSGNTEAFF.

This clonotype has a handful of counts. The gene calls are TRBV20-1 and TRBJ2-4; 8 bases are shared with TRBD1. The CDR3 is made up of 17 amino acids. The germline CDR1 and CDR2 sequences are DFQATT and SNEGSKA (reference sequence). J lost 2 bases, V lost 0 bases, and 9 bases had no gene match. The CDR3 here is CSARDQGQGFTKNIQYF. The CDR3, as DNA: TGCAGTGCTAGAGATCAAGGACAGGGCTTTACCAAAAACATTCAGTACTTC.

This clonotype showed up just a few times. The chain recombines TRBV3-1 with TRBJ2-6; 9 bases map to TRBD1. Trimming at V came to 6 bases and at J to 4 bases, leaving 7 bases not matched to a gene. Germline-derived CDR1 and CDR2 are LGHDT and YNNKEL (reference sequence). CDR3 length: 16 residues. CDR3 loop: CASSPTGGAGANVLTF. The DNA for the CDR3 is TGTGCCAGCAGTCCCACAGGGGGCGCCGGGGCCAACGTCCTGACTTTC.

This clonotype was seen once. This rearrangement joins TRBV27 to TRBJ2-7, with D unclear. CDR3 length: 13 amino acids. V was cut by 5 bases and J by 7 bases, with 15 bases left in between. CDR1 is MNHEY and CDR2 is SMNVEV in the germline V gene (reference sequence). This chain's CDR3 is CASSPLQVGEQYF. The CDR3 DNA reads TGTGCCAGCAGTCCCCTCCAAGTCGGGGAGCAGTACTTC.

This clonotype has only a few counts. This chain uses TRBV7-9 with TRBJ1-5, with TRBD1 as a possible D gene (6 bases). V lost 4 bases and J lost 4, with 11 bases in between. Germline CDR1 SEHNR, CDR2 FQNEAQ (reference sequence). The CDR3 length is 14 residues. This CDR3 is CASSSATGNQPQHF. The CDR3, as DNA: TGTGCCAGCAGCTCCGCCACAGGGAATCAGCCCCAGCATTTT.

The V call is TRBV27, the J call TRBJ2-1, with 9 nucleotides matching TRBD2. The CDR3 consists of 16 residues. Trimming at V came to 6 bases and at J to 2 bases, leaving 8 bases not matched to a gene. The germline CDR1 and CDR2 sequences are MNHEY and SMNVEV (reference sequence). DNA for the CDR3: TGTGCCAGCAGCGGTGCGGCGGGGGGGCCCTACAATGAGCAGTTCTTC. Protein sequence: CASSGAAGGPYNEQFF.

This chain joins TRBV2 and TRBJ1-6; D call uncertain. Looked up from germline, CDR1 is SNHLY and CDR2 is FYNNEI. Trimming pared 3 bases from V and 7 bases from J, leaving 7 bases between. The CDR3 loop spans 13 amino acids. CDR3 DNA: TGTGCCAGCAGTGAGGAGGGAAATTCACCCCTCCACTTT. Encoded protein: CASSEEGNSPLHF.

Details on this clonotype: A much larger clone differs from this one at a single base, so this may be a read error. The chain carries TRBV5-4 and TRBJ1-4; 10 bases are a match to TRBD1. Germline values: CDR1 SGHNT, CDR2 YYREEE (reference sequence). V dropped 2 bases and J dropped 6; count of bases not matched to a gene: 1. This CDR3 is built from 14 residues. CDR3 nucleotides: TGTGCCAGCAGCTTCGACAGGGGGCATGAAAAACTGTTTTTT. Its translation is CASSFDRGHEKLFF.

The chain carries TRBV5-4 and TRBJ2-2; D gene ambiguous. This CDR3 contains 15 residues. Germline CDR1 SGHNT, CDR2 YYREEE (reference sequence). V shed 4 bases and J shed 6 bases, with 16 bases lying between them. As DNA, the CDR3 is TGTGCCAGCAGCGAGCTGATGGCCTCCCCCGGGGAGCTGTTTTTT. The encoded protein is CASSELMASPGELFF.

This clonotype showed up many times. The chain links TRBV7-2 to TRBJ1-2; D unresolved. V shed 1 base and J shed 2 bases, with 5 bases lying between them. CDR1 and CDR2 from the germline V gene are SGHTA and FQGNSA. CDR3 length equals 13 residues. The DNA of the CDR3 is TGTGCCAGCAGCTTAGAACCGAACTATGGCTACACCTTC. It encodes CASSLEPNYGYTF. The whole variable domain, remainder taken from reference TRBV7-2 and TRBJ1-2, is GAGVSQSPSNKVTEKGKDVELRCDPISGHTALYWYRQSLGQGLEFLIYFQGNSAPDKSGLPSDRFSAERTGGSVSTLTIQRTQQEDSAVYLCASSLEPNYGYTFGSGTRLTVV.

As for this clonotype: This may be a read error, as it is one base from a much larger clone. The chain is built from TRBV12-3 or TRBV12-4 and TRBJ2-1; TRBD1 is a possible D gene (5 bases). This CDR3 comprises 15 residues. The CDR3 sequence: CACSLVGQGYNEQFF. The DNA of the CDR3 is TGTGCCTGCAGTTTAGTCGGTCAGGGCTACAATGAGCAGTTCTTC.

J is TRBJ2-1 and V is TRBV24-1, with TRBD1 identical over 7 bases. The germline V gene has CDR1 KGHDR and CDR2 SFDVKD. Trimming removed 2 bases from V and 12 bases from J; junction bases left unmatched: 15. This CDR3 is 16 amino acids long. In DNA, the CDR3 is TGTGCCACCAGTGATTCCACCGGGACAGTCGGGGTCAGGCAGTTCTTC. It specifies CATSDSTGTVGVRQFF.

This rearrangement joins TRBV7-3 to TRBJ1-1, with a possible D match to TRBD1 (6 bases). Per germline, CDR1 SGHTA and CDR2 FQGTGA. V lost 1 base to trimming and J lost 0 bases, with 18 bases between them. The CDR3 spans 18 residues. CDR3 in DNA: TGTGCCAGCAGCTTAAAGGGGGGGGCTTTAGGGGTGAACACTGAAGCTTTCTTT. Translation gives CASSLKGGALGVNTEAFF.

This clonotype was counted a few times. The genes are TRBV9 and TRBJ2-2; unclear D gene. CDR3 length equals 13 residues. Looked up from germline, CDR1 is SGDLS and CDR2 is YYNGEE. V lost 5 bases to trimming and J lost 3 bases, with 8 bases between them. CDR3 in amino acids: CASRPQHTGELFF. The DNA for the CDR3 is TGTGCCAGCAGGCCACAGCACACCGGGGAGCTGTTTTTT.

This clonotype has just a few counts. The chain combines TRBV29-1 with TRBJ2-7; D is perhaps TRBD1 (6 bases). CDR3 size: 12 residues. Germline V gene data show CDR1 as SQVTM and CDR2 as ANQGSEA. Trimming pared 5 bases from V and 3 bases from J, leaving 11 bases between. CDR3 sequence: CSVPGTHYEQYF. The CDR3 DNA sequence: TGCAGCGTTCCCGGGACACACTACGAGCAGTACTTC.

The CDR3 DNA reads as TGCAGTGCTAGGGACAGCCAATTCTACGAGCAGTACGTC. It is translated as CSARDSQFYEQYV. The chain employs TRBV20-1 and TRBJ2-7; tentative D call: TRBD1 (6 bases). Trimming took off 3 bases at V and 3 bases at J, with 12 bases between the two ends. CDR3 length equals 13 residues. CDR1 is DFQATT and CDR2 is SNEGSKA in the germline V gene (reference sequence).

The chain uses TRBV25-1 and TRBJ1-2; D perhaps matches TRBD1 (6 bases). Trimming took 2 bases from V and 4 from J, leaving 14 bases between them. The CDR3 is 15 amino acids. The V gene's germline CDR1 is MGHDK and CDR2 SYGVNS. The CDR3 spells CASSEGAGEAYGYTF. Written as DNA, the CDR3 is TGTGCCAGCAGTGAAGGGGCAGGGGAGGCCTATGGCTACACCTTC.

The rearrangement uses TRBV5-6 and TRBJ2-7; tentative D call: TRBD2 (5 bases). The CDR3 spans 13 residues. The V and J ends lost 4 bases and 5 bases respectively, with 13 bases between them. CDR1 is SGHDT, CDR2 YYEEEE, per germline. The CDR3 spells CASSPAAAHEQYV. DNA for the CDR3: TGTGCCAGCAGCCCGGCAGCGGCCCACGAGCAGTACGTC.